One sample yielded the 25 T cell receptor beta chains listed below, sequenced in a study of radiotherapy plus CTLA-4 blockade in lung cancer. TCRdb's table, derived via immunoSEQ multiplex PCR, lists solely in-frame clones and lacks some. The sample holds 70,000 to 95,000 clones, about 83% seen once. The sequenced sample was peripheral blood, obtained from a patient treated with radiotherapy plus ipilimumab. These receptors originate from a human donor with non-small cell lung cancer that progressed on radiotherapy plus ipilimumab.

The chain links TRBV5-1 to TRBJ1-4; no clear D. With 4 bases removed from V and 8 bases from J, the gap between germline ends came to 15 bases. The germline V gene has CDR1 SGHRS and CDR2 YFSETQ. The CDR3 has 14 amino acids. The DNA of the CDR3 is TGCGCCAGCAGCATGGGAAGTCTTGGGGAAAAACTGTTTTTT. Protein product: CASSMGSLGEKLFF.

The rearrangement uses TRBV4-2 and TRBJ1-1; 7 nucleotides align to TRBD1. V trimming: 4 bases; J trimming: 2 bases; junction bases outside the gene matches: 7. The CDR3 is 15 amino acids. Germline CDR1 reads LGHNA; CDR2 reads YNFKEQ. The CDR3 nucleotides read TGTGCCAGCAGCCGACAGACAGGGAAAAACACTGAAGCTTTCTTT. Protein sequence: CASSRQTGKNTEAFF.

V and J are TRBV18 and TRBJ2-3, with 9 bases identical to TRBD2. The CDR3 has 16 residues. With 4 bases clipped from V and 2 bases from J, the junction kept 7 bases outside the gene matches. Germline CDR1 reads KGHSH; CDR2 reads LQKENI. CDR3 in amino acids: CASSLFRLADTDTQYF. CDR3 coding DNA: TGTGCCAGCTCACTTTTTCGACTAGCGGACACAGATACGCAGTATTTT.

V and J are TRBV5-6 and TRBJ1-6; 10 bases map to TRBD1. The CDR3 is 17 amino acids. V lost 4 bases to trimming and J lost 5 bases; unmatched junction nucleotides: 9. Germline-derived CDR1 and CDR2 are SGHDT and YYEEEE. CDR3 sequence: CASSGPGTGDHNSPLHF. In DNA form, the CDR3 reads TGTGCCAGCAGCGGACCCGGGACAGGGGATCATAATTCACCCCTCCACTTT.

This clone was observed a handful of times. The chain employs TRBV7-9 and TRBJ1-3; D gene unclear. Germline values: CDR1 SEHNR, CDR2 FQNEAQ (reference sequence). V lost 1 base and J lost 8, with 6 bases in between. There are 12 residues in the CDR3. CDR3 sequence (DNA): TGTGCCAGCAGCTTAGGTCGCGACACCATATATTTT. Translating gives CASSLGRDTIYF. Combining the CDR3 with reference TRBV7-9 and TRBJ1-3 gives the whole variable domain DTGVSQNPRHKITKRGQNVTFRCDPISEHNRLYWYRQTLGQGPEFLTYFQNEAQLEKSRLLSDRFSAERPKGSFSTLEIQRTEQGDSAMYLCASSLGRDTIYFGEGSWLTVV.

This clone was seen only a few times. V gene TRBV5-8 combines with J gene TRBJ1-1; TRBD1 matches at 7 bases. Unmatched junction bases numbered 11, after V lost 6 bases and J lost 6 bases. The CDR3 runs to 14 residues. Germline V lookup: CDR1 SGHTS, CDR2 YDEGEE. The CDR3 protein is CASNPLSGTAEAFF. The CDR3 DNA is TGTGCCAGCAACCCACTCTCTGGGACAGCTGAAGCTTTCTTT.

This clone was found a few times. This rearrangement joins TRBV28 to TRBJ2-6, with 7 positions matching TRBD1. The CDR3 has 15 residues. Germline CDR1 is MDHEN and CDR2 is SYDVKM. Trimming took 4 bases from V and 4 from J; bases not matched to a gene: 4. CDR3 bases: TGTGCCAGCAGTTCTAGGGGGCTAGGGGCCAACGTCCTGACTTTC. Its translation: CASSSRGLGANVLTF.

A note on this clone: A junction end diverges from the germline sequence, so it may reflect a read error. This sequence joins TRBV18 and TRBJ1-6; 8 nucleotides match TRBD1. The CDR3 sequence is 16 residues long. In germline, CDR1 is KGHSH, CDR2 LQKENI. CDR3 loop: CASPPSTTGVSSPLHF. The CDR3 nucleotides are TGTGCCAGCCCACCATCCACGACAGGGGTTAGTTCACCCCTCCACTTT.

The rearrangement joins TRBV5-1 to TRBJ2-7; TRBD2 matches at 10 bases. The CDR3 contains 13 residues. Trimming took 3 bases from V and 3 from J; bases not matched to a gene: 0. Per germline, CDR1 SGHRS and CDR2 YFSETQ. CDR3: CASSWTSGYEQYF. The CDR3 DNA reads TGCGCCAGCAGCTGGACTAGCGGCTACGAGCAGTACTTC.

This chain's CDR3 is CATRTGQETQYF. CDR3 coding DNA: TGTGCCACTCGGACGGGACAAGAGACCCAGTACTTC. The rearrangement joins TRBV27 to TRBJ2-5; perhaps TRBD2 as D (5 bases). Germline CDR1 and CDR2: MNHEY and SMNVEV (reference sequence). The CDR3 extends over 12 amino acids. Trimming removed 10 bases at V and 2 bases at J, with 11 bases between.

The chain links TRBV4-3 to TRBJ2-3, with 10 bases matching TRBD1. CDR1 LGHNA and CDR2 YSLEER come from the germline V gene. V trimming: 2 bases; J trimming: 4 bases; junction bases outside the gene matches: 3. There are 15 residues in the CDR3. CDR3 in DNA: TGCGCCAGCAGCCAAACCGGGACAGGGGCAGATACGCAGTATTTT. Translating gives CASSQTGTGADTQYF.

This chain joins TRBV2 and TRBJ1-4; 9 bases match TRBD1. Trimming took 4 bases from V and 5 from J; bases not matched to a gene: 8. Germline values: CDR1 SNHLY, CDR2 FYNNEI. The CDR3 contains 16 residues. The CDR3 reads CASSVILGTGNEKLFF. The CDR3 region has the DNA TGTGCCAGCAGTGTTATCTTAGGGACAGGGAATGAAAAACTGTTTTTT.

The chain is built from TRBV2 and TRBJ2-1; 12 positions agree with TRBD2. Germline CDR1 and CDR2: SNHLY and FYNNEI. Trimming at V came to 3 bases and at J to 2 bases, leaving 2 bases not matched to a gene. The CDR3 is 16 residues long. The CDR3 reads CASSERTSGAYNEQFF. The DNA for the CDR3 is TGTGCCAGCAGTGAGAGGACTAGCGGGGCCTACAATGAGCAGTTCTTC.

The J gene is TRBJ2-5, the V gene TRBV7-9; maybe TRBD1 (6 bases). CDR3 length: 15 amino acids. V lost 5 bases and J 2 bases, leaving 15 bases between the germline ends. Germline V CDR1 and CDR2: SEHNR, FQNEAQ (reference sequence). The CDR3 region is CASSTGTPSQETQYF. As DNA, the CDR3 is TGTGCCAGCAGCACCGGGACACCGTCTCAAGAGACCCAGTACTTC.

As to this clone: A far larger clone lies a single base away; this is likely a read error. Distinct nucleotide sequences in the sample also encode this CDR3. The rearrangement links TRBV11-3 to TRBJ2-7; 11 nucleotides align to TRBD1. The junction had 2 bases not matched to a gene; V was cut back by 3 bases and J by 1 base. Germline CDR1 and CDR2: SGHNT and YENEEA. The CDR3 length is 15 residues. This CDR3 reads CASSFGQGASYEQYF. CDR3 sequence (DNA): TGTGCCAGCAGCTTCGGACAGGGGGCATCCTACGAGCAGTACTTC.

Details on this clone: A read error may produce the germline difference seen at one junction end. The rearrangement uses TRBV5-1 and TRBJ1-1, with D unresolved. Germline V gene data show CDR1 as SGHRS and CDR2 as YFSETQ. The CDR3 length is 17 residues. The CDR3, as DNA: TGCGTCAGCAGCCCCCAAGGGCCAGCCTATATGAACACTGAAGCTTTCTTT. Residues: CVSSPQGPAYMNTEAFF.

This chain connects TRBV5-4 to TRBJ1-6, with 8 nucleotides matching TRBD1. The CDR3 sequence is 14 residues long. Germline V gene lookup returns CDR1 SGHNT and CDR2 YYREEE (reference sequence). J lost 9 bases, V lost 2 bases, and 4 bases had no gene match. The CDR3 nucleotides read TGTGCCAGCAGCTTAGGACAGGGAGCTTCACCCCTCCACTTT. Its translation: CASSLGQGASPLHF.

J is TRBJ1-5 and V is TRBV7-2; 8 bases line up with TRBD1. Per the germline V gene, CDR1 is SGHTA and CDR2 is FQGNSA. The CDR3 covers 18 residues. V gave up 5 bases and J gave up 6 bases; unmatched junction bases: 18. In DNA, the CDR3 is TGTGCCAGCAGCCCCAGTTTGGGTACAGGGGGTCTGATTCAGCCCCAGCATTTT. This translates into CASSPSLGTGGLIQPQHF. Drawing the rest from reference TRBV7-2 and TRBJ1-5, the complete variable domain is GAGVSQSPSNKVTEKGKDVELRCDPISGHTALYWYRQSLGQGLEFLIYFQGNSAPDKSGLPSDRFSAERTGGSVSTLTIQRTQQEDSAVYLCASSPSLGTGGLIQPQHFGDGTRLSIL.

The gene calls are TRBV4-3 and TRBJ2-4; D may match TRBD1 or TRBD2 (7 bases each). The CDR3 totals 15 residues. Germline lookup yields CDR1 LGHNA and CDR2 YSLEER. V lost 3 bases and J lost 6, with 15 bases in between. CDR3 residues: CASSQGGGTRNIQYF. CDR3 in DNA: TGCGCCAGCAGCCAGGGAGGGGGCACTCGAAACATTCAGTACTTC.

This sequence joins TRBV6-1 and TRBJ1-5; tentatively, D is TRBD1 (6 bases). The CDR3 extends over 12 amino acids. From germline, CDR1 is MNHNS and CDR2 SASEGT. Trimming took off 5 bases at V and 12 bases at J, with 14 bases between the two ends. CDR3 protein: CASSSQGGLQHF. The CDR3 nucleotides are TGTGCCAGCAGTTCACAGGGAGGGCTCCAGCATTTT.

The CDR3 loop is CASSPRGAENTEAFF. CDR3 sequence (DNA): TGTGCCAGCAGCCCTCGGGGGGCAGAGAACACTGAAGCTTTCTTT. The chain has TRBV9 and TRBJ1-1, with D possibly being TRBD1 (6 bases). CDR3 size: 15 residues. V shed 4 bases and J shed 1 base, with 14 bases lying between them. Germline CDR1 reads SGDLS; CDR2 reads YYNGEE.

This chain connects TRBV20-1 to TRBJ1-2; D call uncertain. Per the germline V gene, CDR1 is DFQATT and CDR2 is SNEGSKA (reference sequence). This CDR3 contains 11 residues. V was shortened by 7 bases and J by 8 bases, with 14 bases between the two germline ends. CDR3 region: CSVTRTQGYTF. CDR3 in DNA: TGCAGTGTCACACGGACTCAGGGCTACACCTTC.

The V gene is TRBV4-2, the J gene TRBJ1-2; no definite D call. Per germline, CDR1 LGHNA and CDR2 YNFKEQ. V shed 1 base and J shed 0 bases, with 12 bases lying between them. The CDR3 has 16 amino acids. In nucleotides, the CDR3 is TGTGCCAGCAGCCAAGGTTCCGGCAGAGCTAACTATGGCTACACCTTC. Its protein product is CASSQGSGRANYGYTF.

The chain carries TRBV18 and TRBJ1-1; 7 nucleotides line up with TRBD1. Germline CDR1 KGHSH, CDR2 LQKENI. This CDR3 comprises 17 residues. V gave up 2 bases and J gave up 0 bases; unmatched junction bases: 9. The CDR3 DNA follows: TGTGCCAGCTCACCAGGGTTCGGACAGGTCATGAACACTGAAGCTTTCTTT. This codes for CASSPGFGQVMNTEAFF.

The chain employs TRBV5-6 and TRBJ2-5; 13 bases align to TRBD2. This CDR3 comprises 15 residues. Looked up from germline, CDR1 is SGHDT and CDR2 is YYEEEE. J gave up 2 bases and V 3 bases, and 1 base lay outside the gene matches. CDR3 nucleotide sequence: TGTGCCAGCAGCTCGGGACTAGCGGGACAAGAGACCCAGTACTTC. This translates into CASSSGLAGQETQYF. The full variable domain, its missing parts supplied by reference TRBV5-6 and TRBJ2-5, is DAGVTQSPTHLIKTRGQQVTLRCSPKSGHDTVSWYQQALGQGPQFIFQYYEEEERQRGNFPDRFSGHQFPNYSSELNVNALLLGDSALYLCASSSGLAGQETQYFGPGTRLLVL.